These T cell receptor beta chains were read from a single sample in a study of blood T cells in healthy people across ages. TCRdb redid the calling of the 5' RACE reads with MiXCR, one entry per CDR3 protein. The table lists around 400,000 distinct CDR3 sequences, 45% to 65% of them singletons, with under 60% in the top ten. The sequenced sample consisted of blood. These receptor sequences come from a man between 60 and 75 years old in good health. Both conserved end residues are part of each CDR3. Fields, in order: J gene, V gene, clone size, D gene, CDR3 protein, CDR3 DNA. The D gene is left open where the match is weak. Expanded clones are given a class, and other clones once, few, many or no size at all.

J gene: TRBJ2-3
V gene: TRBV6-5
clone size: many
D gene: TRBD1
CDR3 protein: CASSFSGLTGADTQYF
CDR3 DNA: TGTGCCAGCAGTTTCTCGGGCCTAACAGGGGCCGATACGCAGTATTTT

J gene: TRBJ2-5
V gene: TRBV20-1
clone size: few
D gene: -
CDR3 protein: CSASPRTQYF
CDR3 DNA: TGCAGTGCTAGCCCCCGGACCCAGTACTTC

J gene: TRBJ1-1
V gene: TRBV5-1
clone size: -
D gene: -
CDR3 protein: CASSRRDGTEAFF
CDR3 DNA: TGCGCCAGCAGTCGGCGGGACGGCACTGAAGCTTTCTTT

J gene: TRBJ1-5
V gene: TRBV27
clone size: -
D gene: -
CDR3 protein: CASSFLASNQPQHF
CDR3 DNA: TGTGCCAGCAGTTTTTTGGCTAGCAATCAGCCCCAGCATTTT

J gene: TRBJ1-2
V gene: TRBV5-1
clone size: once
D gene: -
CDR3 protein: CASSPNSANQGNYGYTF
CDR3 DNA: TGCGCCAGCAGCCCCAACTCGGCCAATCAGGGCAACTATGGCTACACCTTC

J gene: TRBJ2-7
V gene: TRBV10-3
clone size: -
D gene: TRBD1
CDR3 protein: CAIRATGGDYEQYF
CDR3 DNA: TGTGCCATCAGGGCGACAGGGGGGGACTACGAGCAGTACTTC

J gene: TRBJ2-7
V gene: TRBV28
clone size: -
D gene: TRBD2
CDR3 protein: CASSLLGGGALIYNEQYF
CDR3 DNA: TGTGCCAGCAGTCTCCTAGGCGGGGGGGCCCTCATCTACAATGAGCAGTACTTC

J gene: TRBJ2-3
V gene: TRBV4-1
clone size: -
D gene: -
CDR3 protein: CASSRDRSPIADTQYF
CDR3 DNA: TGCGCCAGCAGCCGAGATCGCTCCCCAATAGCAGATACGCAGTATTTT

J gene: TRBJ2-1
V gene: TRBV6-2/TRBV6-3
clone size: -
D gene: -
CDR3 protein: CASSYYSSSVDEQFF
CDR3 DNA: TGTGCCAGCAGTTATTATTCTAGTAGCGTCGATGAGCAGTTCTTC

J gene: TRBJ1-2
V gene: TRBV20-1
clone size: -
D gene: -
CDR3 protein: CSASSGSGYTF
CDR3 DNA: TGCAGTGCTAGCTCCGGTTCAGGCTACACCTTC

J gene: TRBJ2-7
V gene: TRBV10-3
clone size: -
D gene: -
CDR3 protein: CAIREGSLAYEQYF
CDR3 DNA: TGTGCCATCAGGGAGGGCTCGCTGGCCTACGAGCAGTACTTC

J gene: TRBJ2-5
V gene: TRBV7-9
clone size: -
D gene: TRBD2
CDR3 protein: CASSLGLAEETQYF
CDR3 DNA: TGTGCCAGCAGCCTGGGACTAGCGGAGGAGACCCAGTACTTC

J gene: TRBJ2-7
V gene: TRBV6-5
clone size: -
D gene: -
CDR3 protein: CASRGRSSYNEQYF
CDR3 DNA: TGTGCCAGCAGAGGGCGGAGCTCCTACAATGAGCAGTACTTC

J gene: TRBJ2-7
V gene: TRBV19
clone size: -
D gene: TRBD2
CDR3 protein: CASSMGGTSYEQYF
CDR3 DNA: TGTGCCAGTAGTATGGGAGGGACCTCCTACGAGCAGTACTTC

J gene: TRBJ2-5
V gene: TRBV7-2
clone size: -
D gene: TRBD2
CDR3 protein: CASSPWSGRAETQYF
CDR3 DNA: TGTGCCAGCAGCCCATGGAGCGGGAGGGCGGAGACCCAGTACTTC

J gene: TRBJ1-1
V gene: TRBV29-1
clone size: -
D gene: -
CDR3 protein: CSVELGRRNTEAFF
CDR3 DNA: TGCAGCGTTGAATTGGGACGGCGAAACACTGAAGCTTTCTTT

J gene: TRBJ1-4
V gene: TRBV10-3
clone size: -
D gene: -
CDR3 protein: CASSWTPTNEKLFF
CDR3 DNA: TGTGCCAGTAGCTGGACACCAACTAATGAAAAACTGTTTTTT